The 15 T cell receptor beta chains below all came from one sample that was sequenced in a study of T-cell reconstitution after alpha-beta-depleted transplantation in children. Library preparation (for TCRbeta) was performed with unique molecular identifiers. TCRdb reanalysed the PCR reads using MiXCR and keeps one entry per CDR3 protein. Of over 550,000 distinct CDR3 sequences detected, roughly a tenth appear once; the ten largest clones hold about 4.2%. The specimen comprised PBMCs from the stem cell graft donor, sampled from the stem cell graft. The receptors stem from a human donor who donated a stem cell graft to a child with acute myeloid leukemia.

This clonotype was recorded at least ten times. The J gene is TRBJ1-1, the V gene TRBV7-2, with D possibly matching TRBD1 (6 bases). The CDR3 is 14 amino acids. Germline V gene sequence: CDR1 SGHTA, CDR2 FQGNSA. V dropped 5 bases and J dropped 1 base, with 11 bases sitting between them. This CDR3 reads CASSIRGGNTEAFF. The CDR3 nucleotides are TGTGCCAGCAGCATCAGAGGGGGGAACACTGAAGCTTTCTTT.

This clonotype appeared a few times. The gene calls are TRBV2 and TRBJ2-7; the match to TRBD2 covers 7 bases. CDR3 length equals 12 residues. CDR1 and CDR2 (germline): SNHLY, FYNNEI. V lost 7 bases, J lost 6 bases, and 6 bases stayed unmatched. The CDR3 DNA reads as TGTGCCAGCAACCCAACTAGCGCCGAGCAGTACTTC. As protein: CASNPTSAEQYF.

The CDR3 DNA reads TGCGCCAGCAGCCCGGGACAGGTGGGAGGTGAGCAGTTCTTC. This gives the protein CASSPGQVGGEQFF. The rearrangement uses TRBV5-1 and TRBJ2-1, with TRBD1 matching 8 bases. The CDR3 loop spans 14 amino acids. CDR1 is SGHRS and CDR2 is YFSETQ in the germline V gene. Trimming at V came to 4 bases and at J to 9 bases, leaving 9 bases not matched to a gene.

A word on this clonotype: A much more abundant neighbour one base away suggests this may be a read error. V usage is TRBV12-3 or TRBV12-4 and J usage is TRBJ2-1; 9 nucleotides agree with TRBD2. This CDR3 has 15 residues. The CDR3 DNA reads TGTGCCAGCAGTGGGCTAGCGGGATTGTACAATGAGCAGTGCTTC. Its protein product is CASSGLAGLYNEQCF.

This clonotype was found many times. CDR3 bases: TGTGCCAGCAGTCCTCTAGCGGATGCCTACGAGCAGTACTTC. Amino acid sequence: CASSPLADAYEQYF. The chain recombines TRBV12-3 or TRBV12-4 with TRBJ2-7; TRBD2 matches 7 bases. CDR3 size: 14 residues. V gave up 5 bases and J gave up 2 bases; unmatched junction bases: 6.

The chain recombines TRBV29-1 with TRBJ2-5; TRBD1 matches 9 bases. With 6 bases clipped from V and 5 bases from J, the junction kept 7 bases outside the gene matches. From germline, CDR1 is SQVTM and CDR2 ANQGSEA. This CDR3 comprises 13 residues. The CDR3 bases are TGCAGCGTGGAGGACAGGGGAAGGGAGACCCAGTACTTC. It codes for CSVEDRGRETQYF.

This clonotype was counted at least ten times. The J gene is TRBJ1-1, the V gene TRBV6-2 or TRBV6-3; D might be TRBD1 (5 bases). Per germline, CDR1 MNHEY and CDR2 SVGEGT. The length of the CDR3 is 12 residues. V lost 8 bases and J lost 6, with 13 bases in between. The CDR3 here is CASGTGGSEAFF. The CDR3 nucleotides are TGTGCCAGCGGAACCGGGGGGTCTGAAGCTTTCTTT.

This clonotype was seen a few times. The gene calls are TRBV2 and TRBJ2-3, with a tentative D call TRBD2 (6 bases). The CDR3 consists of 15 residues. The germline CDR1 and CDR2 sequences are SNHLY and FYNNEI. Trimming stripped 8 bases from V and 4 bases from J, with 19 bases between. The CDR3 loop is CASSIQRAAADTQYF. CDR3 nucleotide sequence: TGTGCCAGCTCCATCCAGCGGGCCGCCGCAGATACGCAGTATTTT.

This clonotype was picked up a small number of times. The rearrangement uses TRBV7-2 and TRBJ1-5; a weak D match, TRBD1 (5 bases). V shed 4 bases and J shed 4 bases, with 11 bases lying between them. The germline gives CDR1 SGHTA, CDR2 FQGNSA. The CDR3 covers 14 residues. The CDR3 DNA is TGTGCCAGCAGCTCGGGACTCCTAAATCAGCCCCAGCATTTT. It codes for CASSSGLLNQPQHF.

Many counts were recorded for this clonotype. The CDR3 region is CASSRGRNSYEQYF. The CDR3 DNA is TGTGCCAGCAGCCGGGGGAGGAACTCCTACGAGCAGTACTTC. The chain links TRBV7-8 to TRBJ2-7; D might be TRBD2 (6 bases). The CDR3 is 14 residues long. Germline CDR1 reads SGHVS; CDR2 reads FQNEAQ. Trimming shortened V by 5 bases and J by 0 bases, and 11 bases separated the two germline ends. Full variable domain (rest looked up from reference TRBV7-8 and TRBJ2-7): GAGVSQSPRYKVAKRGQDVALRCDPISGHVSLFWYQQALGQGPEFLTYFQNEAQLDKSGLPSDRFFAERPEGSVSTLKIQRTQQEDSAVYLCASSRGRNSYEQYFGPGTRLTVT.

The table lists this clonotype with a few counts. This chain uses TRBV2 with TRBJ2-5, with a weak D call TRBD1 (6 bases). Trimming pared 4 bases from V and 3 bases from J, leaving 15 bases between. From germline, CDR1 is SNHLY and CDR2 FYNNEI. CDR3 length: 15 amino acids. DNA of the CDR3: TGTGCCAGCAGTGTTAGGACAGTTGGGAAAGAGACCCAGTACTTC. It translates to CASSVRTVGKETQYF.

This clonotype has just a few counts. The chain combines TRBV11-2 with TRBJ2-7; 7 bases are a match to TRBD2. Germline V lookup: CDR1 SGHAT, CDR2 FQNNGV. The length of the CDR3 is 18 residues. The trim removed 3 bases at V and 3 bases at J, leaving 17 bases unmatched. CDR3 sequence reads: CASSFDLAGGSLHYEQYF. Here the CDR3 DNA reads TGTGCCAGCAGCTTCGACCTAGCTGGCGGGAGCCTGCACTACGAGCAGTACTTC.

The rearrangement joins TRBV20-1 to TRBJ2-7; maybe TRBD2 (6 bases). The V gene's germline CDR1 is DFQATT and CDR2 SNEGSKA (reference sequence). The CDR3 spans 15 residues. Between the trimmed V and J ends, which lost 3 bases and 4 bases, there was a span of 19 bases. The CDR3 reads CSARGVPGESYEQYF. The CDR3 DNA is TGCAGTGCTAGGGGAGTACCGGGGGAATCTTACGAGCAGTACTTC.

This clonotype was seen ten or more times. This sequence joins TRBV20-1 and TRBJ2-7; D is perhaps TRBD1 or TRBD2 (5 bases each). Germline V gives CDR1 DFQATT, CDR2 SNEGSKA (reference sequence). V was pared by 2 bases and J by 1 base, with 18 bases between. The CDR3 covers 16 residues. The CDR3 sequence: CSARFWGSGRSYEQYF. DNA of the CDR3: TGCAGTGCTAGATTTTGGGGGTCAGGGAGATCCTACGAGCAGTACTTC.

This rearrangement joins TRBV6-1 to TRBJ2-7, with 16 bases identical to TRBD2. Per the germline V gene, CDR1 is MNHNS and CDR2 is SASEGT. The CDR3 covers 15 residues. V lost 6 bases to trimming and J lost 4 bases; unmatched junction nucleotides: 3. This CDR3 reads CASRPGLAGGYEQYF. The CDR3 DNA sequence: TGTGCCAGCAGGCCGGGACTAGCGGGAGGGTACGAGCAGTACTTC.